The source of this T cell receptor (beta chain) is a study of cytomegalovirus exposure and HLA in healthy donors. With 60 Vbeta and 13 Jbeta primers, the PCR was carried out. The data were produced by immunoSEQ multiplex PCR, yet TCRdb's version contains in-frame clones alone and is incomplete. Altogether 120,000 to 150,000 clones are present, approximately 80% being singletons, with the ten largest covering about 3.9%. The V and J ends lost 6 bases and 2 bases, in that order; junction bases with no gene match: 5. From germline, CDR1 is MNHNS and CDR2 SASEGT. CDR3 length: 14 amino acids. With respect to this clone: Its antigen is not known.

Study results and limitations: Reports credit the classifier with highly specific, highly sensitive diagnosis of cytomegalovirus status. In a later analysis, TCR beta V- and J-gene trimming showed a link to a missense DCLRE1C variant.

The receptor was isolated from a man in his late teens or twenties in good health and CMV-seronegative. The chain uses TRBV6-1 and TRBJ1-1; 8 bases agree with TRBD1. Input material: PBMCs. The chain's CDR3 is CASSAGQANTEAFF. The CDR3 DNA sequence: TGTGCCAGCAGCGCGGGACAGGCTAACACTGAAGCTTTCTTT.